This TCR beta chain was profiled in a study of identical twins. Study-wide results and limits: In beta out-of-frame sequences, the excess sharing between twins was weaker. An excess of low generation probability was shown by twin-shared out-of-frame alpha sequences. It was possible that invariant MAIT and iNKT cells partly confounded the zero-insertion analyses.

The CDR3 runs 14 residues. With 1 base clipped from V and 6 bases from J, the junction kept 0 bases outside the gene matches. Germline assignment: CDR1 LNHNV and CDR2 YYDKDF (reference sequence). This clonotype was recorded a few times. As yet, its antigen is unknown. Each CDR3 protein gets one entry after TCRdb re-called the 5' RACE reads with MiXCR. The sample shows roughly 1,500,000 distinct CDR3 sequences, about 30% of them seen only once. This sequence joins TRBV15 and TRBJ1-6, with 7 bases fitting TRBD1. Sequencing was performed on cord blood. The TCR comes from a newborn girl in good health. CDR3 residues: CATSRGQGNSPLHF. CDR3 DNA: TGTGCCACCAGCAGAGGACAGGGTAATTCACCCCTCCACTTT.